Listed below are T cell receptor beta chains from one sample, sequenced in a study of T cell responses to AZD1222 COVID-19 vaccine. Clones were read by immunoSEQ multiplex PCR, and TCRdb kept only the in-frame ones, dropping some. Here the sample spans roughly 69,000 clones, roughly 80% being singletons. This specimen was peripheral blood, taken 28 days after the second AZD1222 dose. The source is an adult who received the AZD1222 COVID-19 vaccine. Both conserved end residues are part of each CDR3. Each record gives: J gene, clone size, D gene, V gene, CDR3 DNA, CDR3 protein. A D gene is named only where the DNA matches it firmly. The size of a clone is reported for some rows only, either as once, few or many, or as a class for expanded clones.

>TRBJ2-1|-|-|TRBV11-2
TGTGCCAGCAGCTTAGGTTTGAGTCGGGGGCGCAAATTCAATGAGCAGTTCTTC
CASSLGLSRGRKFNEQFF
>TRBJ1-2|-|-|TRBV2
TGTGCCAGCAGGGTGGGGTCTGGAGGCTACACCTTC
CASRVGSGGYTF
>TRBJ2-7|few|-|TRBV5-5
TGTGCCAGCAGCCCAAACACAGGGACCTCCTACGAGCAGTACTTC
CASSPNTGTSYEQYF
>TRBJ1-5|-|-|TRBV18
TGTGCCAGCTCGCCACAAGGTAGCAATCAGCCCCAGCATTTT
CASSPQGSNQPQHF
>TRBJ1-6|once|-|TRBV4-3
TGCGCCAGCAGCCATCGCCGGGACACTTATAATTCACCCCTCCACTTT
CASSHRRDTYNSPLHF
>TRBJ2-5|-|TRBD1|TRBV29-1
TGCAGCGTTGAAAGGGACAGGGACTACCAAGAGACCCAGTACTTC
CSVERDRDYQETQYF
>TRBJ2-6|once|-|TRBV6-1
TGTGCCAGCAGTGAGGGGATATACGGACAATCGACCAACGTCCTGACTTTC
CASSEGIYGQSTNVLTF
>TRBJ2-3|medium-sized|-|TRBV6-4
TGTGCCAGCAGTGACTCGATAGGTAGCACAGATACGCAGTATTTT
CASSDSIGSTDTQYF
>TRBJ2-1|-|TRBD2|TRBV6-6
TGTGCCAGCTCTCTAGCGGGGGGGGGCTCCTACAATGAGCAGTTCTTC
CASSLAGGGSYNEQFF
>TRBJ2-5|-|-|TRBV3-1/TRBV3-2
TGTGCCAGCAGCCAATGGCAGGGACAAGAGACCCAGTACTTC
CASSQWQGQETQYF
>TRBJ1-1|-|-|TRBV6-5
TGTGCCAGCAGCCGAACAGGTCCCGAGGGTGAAGCTTTCTTT
CASSRTGPEGEAFF
>TRBJ1-6|-|-|TRBV6-5
TGTGCCAGCTCAGATTTCGGTCAGGGGAAGTCACCCCTCCACTTT
CASSDFGQGKSPLHF
>TRBJ1-5|-|TRBD1|TRBV19
TGTGCCAGTAGCCAGCACAGGGGTAGGAGCAATCAGCCCCAGCATTTT
CASSQHRGRSNQPQHF